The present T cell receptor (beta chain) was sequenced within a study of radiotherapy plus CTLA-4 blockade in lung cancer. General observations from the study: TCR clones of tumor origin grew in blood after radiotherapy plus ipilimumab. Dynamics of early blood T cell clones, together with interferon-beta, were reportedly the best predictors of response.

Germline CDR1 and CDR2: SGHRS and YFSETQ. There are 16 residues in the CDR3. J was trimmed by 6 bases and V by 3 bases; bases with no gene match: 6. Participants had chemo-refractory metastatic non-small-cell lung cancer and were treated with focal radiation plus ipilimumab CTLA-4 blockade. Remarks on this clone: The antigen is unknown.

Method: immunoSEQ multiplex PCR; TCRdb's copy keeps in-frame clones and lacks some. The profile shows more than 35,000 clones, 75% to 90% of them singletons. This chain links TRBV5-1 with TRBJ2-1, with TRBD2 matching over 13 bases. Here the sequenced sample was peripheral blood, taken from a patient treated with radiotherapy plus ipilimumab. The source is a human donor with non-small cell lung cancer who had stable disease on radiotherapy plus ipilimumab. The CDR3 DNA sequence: TGCGCCAGCAGCTACCGGACTAGCGGGAGTTTCAATGAGCAGTTCTTC. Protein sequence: CASSYRTSGSFNEQFF.